These 4 T cell receptor beta chains originate from one sample sequenced in a study of tumor and adjacent non-tumor tissue in lung cancer. No cell sorting was done before RNA was extracted from the tissue. The library came from three nested PCR rounds adapted from ARM-PCR protocols. TCRdb reanalysed the multiplex PCR reads using MiXCR and keeps one entry per CDR3 protein. The sample gives 84,000 or so distinct CDR3 sequences, 61% of which show up once; around 14% is in the top ten. The specimen was lung tumor tissue. All receptors derive from a man aged 70 or older with non-small cell lung cancer.

In its sample, this clonotype was seen once. The chain couples TRBV11-2 to TRBJ2-7; D gene ambiguous. Germline V lookup: CDR1 SGHAT, CDR2 FQNNGV. CDR3 length equals 14 residues. V was cut by 1 base and J by 4 bases, with 11 bases left in between. Here the CDR3 reads CASSLATGFYEQYF. The CDR3 region has the DNA TGTGCCAGCAGCTTAGCGACCGGCTTTTACGAGCAGTACTTC.

The rearrangement links TRBV29-1 to TRBJ2-7, with unresolved D. CDR3 length: 12 residues. Germline CDR1 SQVTM, CDR2 ANQGSEA. Here the CDR3 DNA reads TGCAGCGTTGGAATTTCAGGCTACGAACAGTACGTC. Its protein is CSVGISGYEQYV.

This clonotype was counted many times. The V call is TRBV12-3 or TRBV12-4, the J call TRBJ1-2; a possible D gene is TRBD1 (5 bases). Trimming removed 7 bases at V and 4 bases at J, with 16 bases between. The CDR3 loop spans 14 amino acids. CDR3 loop: CASILNGGAYGYTF. The CDR3 bases are TGTGCCAGCATATTAAATGGGGGAGCCTATGGCTACACCTTC.

Comments on this clonotype: One junction end disagrees with the germline gene, perhaps due to a read error. V gene TRBV12-3 or TRBV12-4 combines with J gene TRBJ2-4; D not resolved. The CDR3 is 15 amino acids. Here the CDR3 reads CARSYSSGHGNIQYF. In DNA form, the CDR3 reads TGTGCCAGGAGTTACTCCTCGGGTCATGGGAACATTCAGTACTTC.